The 31 T cell receptor beta chains presented below share a single source sample, sequenced in a study of CD8+ T cells in alopecia areata. Treatment noted: oral pan-JAK inhibitor, 5-10 mg twice daily. Following RNA extraction, reverse transcription yielded cDNA that acted as the sequencing template. Assay used: immunoSEQ multiplex PCR; TCRdb lists only in-frame clones, some missing. Counted here are about 180,000 clones, approximately 53% occurring once; the ten biggest clones make up more than 10%. Sequencing was performed on CD8+ T cells sorted from blood, taken at week 24, from a patient treated with tofacitinib. These receptors were taken from a human donor with alopecia areata.

This clone has more than one count but fewer than ten. This chain links TRBV9 with TRBJ1-2; D remains unclear. Trimming took off 0 bases at V and 0 bases at J, with 12 bases between the two ends. Germline V CDR1 and CDR2: SGDLS, YYNGEE. This CDR3 is built from 16 residues. CDR3 residues: CASSVAEGSANYGYTF. As DNA, the CDR3 is TGTGCCAGCAGCGTAGCAGAGGGATCGGCTAACTATGGCTACACCTTC.

The gene calls are TRBV7-8 and TRBJ2-5, with 9 bases that match TRBD2. Germline assignment: CDR1 SGHVS and CDR2 FQNEAQ. This CDR3 is built from 17 residues. V lost 1 base to trimming and J lost 4 bases; unmatched junction nucleotides: 10. CDR3 nucleotide sequence: TGTGCCAGCAGCTTAGGGGTAGCGGGGGACCTGGTAGAGACCCAGTACTTC. Translating it yields CASSLGVAGDLVETQYF.

This clone was counted between two and nine times. The CDR3, as DNA: TGTGCCAGCAGTTCTTCTGGGGCCAACGTCCTGACTTTC. This sequence encodes CASSSSGANVLTF. The rearrangement uses TRBV27 and TRBJ2-6; D not certain. The CDR3 length is 13 residues. V lost 4 bases, J lost 1 base, and 2 bases lay in between. CDR1 is MNHEY and CDR2 is SMNVEV in the germline V gene (reference sequence).

The chain has TRBV6-4 and TRBJ2-7; 10 nucleotides match TRBD1. Germline V gene data show CDR1 as MRHNA and CDR2 as SNTAGT. Losses at the gene ends were 10 bases for V and 7 bases for J; bases not matched to a gene: 7. The CDR3 covers 12 residues. CDR3 in amino acids: CATGDRGREQYF. The DNA of the CDR3 is TGTGCCACGGGGGACAGGGGAAGGGAGCAGTACTTC.

J is TRBJ2-5 and V is TRBV29-1, with D uncertain. The CDR3 sequence is 16 residues long. CDR1 SQVTM and CDR2 ANQGSEA come from the germline V gene. Trimming took off 0 bases at V and 5 bases at J, with 19 bases between the two ends. The CDR3 DNA is TGCAGCGTTGAAGATCATCTGGCCAGGAGCGAGGAGACCCAGTACTTC. Its protein product is CSVEDHLARSEETQYF.

The gene calls are TRBV9 and TRBJ2-5; TRBD1 aligns across 8 bases. CDR3 length equals 14 residues. The ends lost 1 base at V and 5 bases at J; junction bases unmatched: 4. Germline V lookup: CDR1 SGDLS, CDR2 YYNGEE. The CDR3 region is CASSVPDRDETQYF. In nucleotides, the CDR3 is TGTGCCAGCAGCGTACCGGACAGGGACGAGACCCAGTACTTC. The full variable domain, completed using reference TRBV9 and TRBJ2-5, is DSGVTQTPKHLITATGQRVTLRCSPRSGDLSVYWYQQSLDQGLQFLIQYYNGEERAKGNILERFSAQQFPDLHSELNLSSLELGDSALYFCASSVPDRDETQYFGPGTRLLVL.

The DNA for the CDR3 is TGTGCCAGCAGCTTAAACGGGAACGGGCAGTTCTTC. Protein sequence: CASSLNGNGQFF. The rearrangement links TRBV11-2 to TRBJ2-1; D is perhaps TRBD2 (5 bases). This CDR3 has 12 amino acids. From germline, CDR1 is SGHAT and CDR2 FQNNGV. Trimming shortened V by 2 bases and J by 12 bases, and 11 bases separated the two germline ends.

CDR3 region: CASSFRIGGNEQFF. The CDR3 DNA reads TGTGCCAGCAGCTTCCGAATCGGTGGGAATGAGCAGTTCTTC. The chain links TRBV13 to TRBJ2-1, with D unresolved. Germline CDR1 reads PRHDT; CDR2 reads FYEKMQ (reference sequence). The CDR3 contains 14 residues. Trimming removed 3 bases from V and 7 bases from J, with 13 bases in between.

V is TRBV4-3 and J is TRBJ1-5; D perhaps matches TRBD1 (5 bases). The CDR3 totals 16 residues. V was trimmed by 0 bases and J by 0 bases, leaving 9 bases between them. Germline-derived CDR1 and CDR2 are LGHNA and YSLEER. The CDR3 protein is CASSQDWGDSNQPQHF. The DNA of the CDR3 is TGCGCCAGCAGCCAAGATTGGGGCGATAGCAATCAGCCCCAGCATTTT.

This rearrangement joins TRBV15 to TRBJ1-5; tentatively, D is TRBD1 (6 bases). Germline V gene lookup returns CDR1 LNHNV and CDR2 YYDKDF (reference sequence). V was cut by 4 bases and J by 6 bases, with 13 bases left in between. The CDR3 runs 14 residues. The CDR3 nucleotides read TGTGCCACCAGCAATGGACAGTCCGGTCAGCCCCAGCATTTT. Its protein product is CATSNGQSGQPQHF. The full variable domain, completed using reference TRBV15 and TRBJ1-5, is DAMVIQNPRYQVTQFGKPVTLSCSQTLNHNVMYWYQQKSSQAPKLLFHYYDKDFNNEADTPDNFQSRRPNTSFCFLDIRSPGLGDTAMYLCATSNGQSGQPQHFGDGTRLSIL.

V usage is TRBV11-3 and J usage is TRBJ2-1, with 13 bases matching TRBD2. The CDR3 runs 17 residues. Germline V gene lookup returns CDR1 SGHNT and CDR2 YENEEA. Trimming at V came to 5 bases and at J to 7 bases, leaving 11 bases not matched to a gene. The DNA for the CDR3 is TGTGCCAGCAGCGGACGGACTAGCGGGGGCCCCGCGAATGAGCAGTTCTTC. Translation gives CASSGRTSGGPANEQFF.

This clone showed up just a few times. The rearrangement joins TRBV11-2 to TRBJ2-7, with 7 positions matching TRBD2. This CDR3 is built from 17 residues. The germline V gene encodes CDR1 SGHAT and CDR2 FQNNGV. With 5 bases clipped from V and 4 bases from J, the junction kept 17 bases outside the gene matches. The DNA of the CDR3 is TGTGCCAGCAGCGAACGGGGACTAAGGCTTTGGGATTACGAGCAGTACTTC. Residues: CASSERGLRLWDYEQYF. The complete variable domain, with remaining parts taken from reference TRBV11-2 and TRBJ2-7, reads EAGVAQSPRYKIIEKRQSVAFWCNPISGHATLYWYQQILGQGPKLLIQFQNNGVVDDSQLPKDRFSAERLKGVDSTLKIQPAKLEDSAVYLCASSERGLRLWDYEQYFGPGTRLTVT.

This clone was seen more than once but under ten times. This chain uses TRBV14 with TRBJ1-1, with 7 nucleotides matching TRBD1. With V trimmed by 0 bases and J by 7 bases, 5 bases remained unmatched. This CDR3 is built from 14 residues. Germline CDR1 is SGHDN and CDR2 is FVKESK. In DNA form, the CDR3 reads TGTGCCAGCAGCCAAGATTGGACAGGCAATGAAGCTTTCTTT. Translating gives CASSQDWTGNEAFF.

The chain uses TRBV2 and TRBJ2-5, with a weak D call TRBD2 (6 bases). This CDR3 comprises 14 residues. Trimming removed 8 bases at V and 4 bases at J, with 17 bases between. Germline V gene lookup returns CDR1 SNHLY and CDR2 FYNNEI. The CDR3 coding sequence is TGTGCCAGCTTTAGCGGTCCGGATGGAGAGACCCAGTACTTC. This translates into CASFSGPDGETQYF.

This chain joins TRBV13 and TRBJ1-1; 7 bases are shared with TRBD1. The CDR3 is made up of 14 amino acids. Unmatched junction bases numbered 4, after V lost 4 bases and J lost 2 bases. CDR1 PRHDT and CDR2 FYEKMQ come from the germline V gene (reference sequence). The CDR3 DNA sequence: TGTGCCAGCAGCTACCGGGACAGAAACACTGAAGCTTTCTTT. Translated: CASSYRDRNTEAFF.

The rearrangement joins TRBV2 to TRBJ2-1; 10 bases agree with TRBD2. The CDR3 length is 19 residues. V was clipped by 3 bases and J by 8 bases; unmatched bases: 19. Germline loops: CDR1 SNHLY, CDR2 FYNNEI. The CDR3 DNA reads TGTGCCAGCAGTGATGGGGGATTTCTAGCGGGGGCTGGAGGATATGAGCAGTTCTTC. Amino acid sequence: CASSDGGFLAGAGGYEQFF.

The chain couples TRBV5-1 to TRBJ2-2, with D perhaps TRBD1 or TRBD2 (6 bases each). The CDR3 is made up of 18 amino acids. Trimming removed 0 bases from V and 4 bases from J, with 19 bases in between. Germline CDR1 and CDR2: SGHRS and YFSETQ. Here the CDR3 DNA reads TGCGCCAGCAGCTTGGTTGCCCCAGGAGGGGGGCTCACCGGGGAGCTGTTTTTT. Amino acids: CASSLVAPGGGLTGELFF.

The chain joins TRBV5-1 to TRBJ2-3; 11 bases agree with TRBD1. Per germline, CDR1 SGHRS and CDR2 YFSETQ. After removal of 2 bases from V and 2 bases from J, the junction contained 4 bases not matched to a gene. The CDR3 totals 16 residues. The CDR3 DNA follows: TGCGCCAGCAGCTTCGGGACAGGGGGAATCACAGATACGCAGTATTTT. It translates to CASSFGTGGITDTQYF. The full variable domain, with the rest looked up from reference TRBV5-1 and TRBJ2-3, is KAGVTQTPRYLIKTRGQQVTLSCSPISGHRSVSWYQQTPGQGLQFLFEYFSETQRNKGNFPGRFSGRQFSNSRSEMNVSTLELGDSALYLCASSFGTGGITDTQYFGPGTRLTVL.

CDR3 nucleotides: TGTGCCTGGAGCAAAGGGACAGGGGGTTATCAGCCCCAGCATTTT. Its protein is CAWSKGTGGYQPQHF. The rearrangement links TRBV30 to TRBJ1-5; 11 bases map to TRBD1. Germline loops: CDR1 GTSNPN, CDR2 SVGIG (reference sequence). The CDR3 has 15 amino acids. With 3 bases clipped from V and 5 bases from J, the junction kept 6 bases outside the gene matches. Together with reference TRBV30 and TRBJ1-5, the CDR3 gives the full variable domain: SQTIHQWPATLVQPVGSPLSLECTVEGTSNPNLYWYRQAAGRGLQLLFYSVGIGQISSEVPQNLSASRPQDRQFILSSKKLLLSDSGFYLCAWSKGTGGYQPQHFGDGTRLSIL.

This chain joins TRBV13 and TRBJ2-7, with D tentatively TRBD1 (5 bases). The CDR3 has 12 residues. The germline gives CDR1 PRHDT, CDR2 FYEKMQ (reference sequence). Trimming shortened V by 6 bases and J by 5 bases, and 11 bases separated the two germline ends. CDR3 loop: CASREGADEQYF. CDR3 nucleotides: TGTGCCAGCAGAGAAGGGGCCGACGAGCAGTACTTC. Variable domain in full (rest from reference TRBV13 and TRBJ2-7): AAGVIQSPRHLIKEKRETATLKCYPIPRHDTVYWYQQGPGQDPQFLISFYEKMQSDKGSIPDRFSAQQFSDYHSELNMSSLELGDSALYFCASREGADEQYFGPGTRLTVT.

The chain combines TRBV4-3 with TRBJ2-2; D is perhaps TRBD1 or TRBD2 (5 bases each). Germline lookup yields CDR1 LGHNA and CDR2 YSLEER. This CDR3 has 17 amino acids. The V gene lost 0 bases and the J gene lost 6 bases, with 17 bases spanning the gap. CDR3 sequence: CASSQDRATLGAGELFF. The DNA for the CDR3 is TGCGCCAGCAGCCAAGATAGAGCTACCTTGGGGGCCGGGGAGCTGTTTTTT.

The gene calls are TRBV29-1 and TRBJ2-1, with D possibly TRBD2 on 6 matching bases. Trimming cost V 1 base and J 8 bases, with 12 bases left between them. This CDR3 has 13 amino acids. The V gene's germline CDR1 is SQVTM and CDR2 ANQGSEA. The CDR3, as DNA: TGCAGCGTTGAAGGAGGGGCTAGCGATGAGCAGTTCTTC. This translates into CSVEGGASDEQFF.

This clone was observed a handful of times. The V call is TRBV5-1, the J call TRBJ2-3; D may be TRBD1 (5 bases). The CDR3 length is 15 residues. Trimming cost V 0 bases and J 6 bases, with 14 bases left between them. CDR1 is SGHRS and CDR2 is YFSETQ in the germline V gene. The CDR3 coding sequence is TGCGCCAGCAGCTTGGAACACCGACAGCTCGATACGCAGTATTTT. Protein product: CASSLEHRQLDTQYF.

This clone has only a few counts. This CDR3 is also generated by other DNA sequences in the sample. This chain joins TRBV29-1 and TRBJ2-1, with a possible D match to TRBD2 (5 bases). Per germline, CDR1 SQVTM and CDR2 ANQGSEA. The ends were cut back, 4 bases at V and 5 bases at J, with 6 bases in the middle. CDR3 length equals 11 residues. DNA for the CDR3: TGCAGCGTTGTGAGGGACAATGAGCAGTTCTTC. Encoded protein: CSVVRDNEQFF.

The rearrangement links TRBV9 to TRBJ1-2; unclear D gene. This CDR3 is built from 15 residues. Germline CDR1 SGDLS, CDR2 YYNGEE. V dropped 2 bases and J dropped 2 bases, with 13 bases sitting between them. CDR3 loop: CASSVGSGSNYGYTF. The CDR3 region has the DNA TGTGCCAGCAGCGTTGGGTCAGGCTCCAACTATGGCTACACCTTC.

This chain joins TRBV21-1 and TRBJ1-2; TRBD1 is taken as the D call from the table, unchecked against the DNA. TRBV21-1 is assigned pseudogene status. The CDR3 loop spans 13 amino acids. DNA of the CDR3: TGTGCCACCGGGACAGGGGTTTTCTATGGCTACACCTTC. Protein: CATGTGVFYGYTF.

This clone was picked up a small number of times. This chain connects TRBV29-1 to TRBJ2-4, with 8 bases lining up with TRBD1. Unmatched junction bases numbered 6, after V lost 0 bases and J lost 8 bases. In germline, CDR1 is SQVTM, CDR2 ANQGSEA. The CDR3 consists of 14 residues. In DNA, the CDR3 is TGCAGCGTTGAAGATGGACAGGGTGCATACATTCAGTACTTC. This gives the protein CSVEDGQGAYIQYF.

The V gene is TRBV2, the J gene TRBJ2-1; D could derive from TRBD1 or TRBD2 (5 bases each). CDR3 length equals 17 residues. The V end lost 8 bases, the J end lost 8 bases, and 28 bases lay between the germline ends. Germline CDR1 and CDR2: SNHLY and FYNNEI. The CDR3 region is CASYDSHSAGPRDEQFF. DNA for the CDR3: TGTGCCAGCTACGACTCCCACTCAGCAGGGCCGAGGGATGAGCAGTTCTTC. Full variable domain (missing parts from reference TRBV2 and TRBJ2-1): EPEVTQTPSHQVTQMGQEVILRCVPISNHLYFYWYRQILGQKVEFLVSFYNNEISEKSEIFDDQFSVERPDGSNFTLKIRSTKLEDSAMYFCASYDSHSAGPRDEQFFGPGTRLTVL.

This clone was observed a handful of times. The chain couples TRBV19 to TRBJ2-1; D possibly corresponds to TRBD2 (6 bases). The CDR3 has 13 amino acids. The germline CDR1 and CDR2 sequences are LNHDA and SQIVND (reference sequence). Deletions cut 4 bases from V and 11 bases from J, with 15 bases between. The CDR3 coding sequence is TGTGCCAGTAGTAAACAAGAACTAGCACAGCAGTTCTTC. Protein: CASSKQELAQQFF.

This chain connects TRBV7-3 to TRBJ2-1; D possibly corresponds to TRBD2 (6 bases). Germline CDR1 and CDR2: SGHTA and FQGTGA. The V and J ends lost 8 bases and 4 bases respectively, with 18 bases between them. The CDR3 loop spans 15 amino acids. The DNA of the CDR3 is TGTGCCAGCGGGAGTGGCGGGGTGGGATACAATGAGCAGTTCTTC. Amino acid sequence: CASGSGGVGYNEQFF. Full variable domain (missing parts from reference TRBV7-3 and TRBJ2-1): GAGVSQTPSNKVTEKGKYVELRCDPISGHTALYWYRQSLGQGPEFLIYFQGTGAADDSGLPNDRFFAVRPEGSVSTLKIQRTERGDSAVYLCASGSGGVGYNEQFFGPGTRLTVL.

This clone was seen a few times. The chain is built from TRBV30 and TRBJ1-1, with unresolved D. The V end was cut by 3 bases, the J end by 4 bases, with 12 bases between. This CDR3 comprises 13 residues. Per the germline V gene, CDR1 is GTSNPN and CDR2 is SVGIG (reference sequence). CDR3: CAWREGFGTEAFF. In nucleotides, the CDR3 is TGTGCCTGGAGAGAAGGGTTCGGCACTGAAGCTTTCTTT.